These 5 T cell receptor beta chains were sequenced from one sample in a study of ipilimumab plus nivolumab after autologous stem cell transplantation. Profiling relied on immunoSEQ multiplex PCR, and the TCRdb table lists in-frame clones only, not all of them. The table records 15,000 to 20,000 clones, about four fifths of them present only once. Sequenced here: PBMCs, sampled in a trial of ipilimumab plus nivolumab as post-transplant consolidation. The receptor set was obtained from a male donor with diffuse large B-cell lymphoma.

The gene calls are TRBV6-5 and TRBJ2-3; possibly TRBD1 or TRBD2 for D (6 bases each). This CDR3 has 14 residues. V lost 4 bases, J lost 2 bases, and 10 bases lay in between. From germline, CDR1 is MNHEY and CDR2 SVGAGI. The CDR3 coding sequence is TGTGCCAGCAGTTCGGGGGCTCCCACAGATACGCAGTATTTT. Translation: CASSSGAPTDTQYF.

Worth noting for this clone: The sample carries other DNA sequences with the same CDR3. This chain joins TRBV2 and TRBJ1-2, with unresolved D. CDR3 length: 13 amino acids. The V gene lost 4 bases and the J gene lost 2 bases, with 8 bases spanning the gap. CDR1 and CDR2 (germline): SNHLY, FYNNEI. The chain's CDR3 is CASSVGGNYGYTF. The CDR3 DNA reads as TGTGCCAGCAGTGTAGGCGGAAACTATGGCTACACCTTC.

As to this clone: Other DNA sequences in the sample encode the same CDR3. V gene TRBV6-6 combines with J gene TRBJ1-3, with D hard to call. With 4 bases removed from V and 4 bases from J, the gap between germline ends came to 5 bases. The CDR3 length is 12 residues. From germline, CDR1 is MNHNY and CDR2 SVGAGI (reference sequence). This CDR3 reads CASSLQGNTIYF. For the CDR3, the DNA is TGTGCCAGCAGTTTGCAGGGAAACACCATATATTTT.

This rearrangement joins TRBV7-2 to TRBJ2-7, with D hard to call. This CDR3 is 14 amino acids long. Per germline, CDR1 SGHTA and CDR2 FQGNSA. V was trimmed by 4 bases and J by 3 bases, leaving 13 bases between them. The CDR3 reads CASSSDTGNYEQYF. The CDR3 nucleotides are TGTGCCAGCAGCTCCGACACTGGGAACTACGAGCAGTACTTC.

This chain links TRBV18 with TRBJ2-3; D may be TRBD1 (7 bases). The V end was cut by 0 bases, the J end by 1 base, with 14 bases between. This CDR3 is built from 17 residues. Germline CDR1 reads KGHSH; CDR2 reads LQKENI. The CDR3 reads CASSPPRGDSRTDTQYF. For the CDR3, the DNA is TGTGCCAGCTCACCACCGAGGGGGGACAGTCGCACAGATACGCAGTATTTT.